In its sample, the clone carrying this T cell receptor (beta chain) was seen many times. Its antigen is not known. This sample is part of a study of T-cell reconstitution after alpha-beta-depleted transplantation in children. Study-wide points: Alpha-beta T cells present about two months after transplant were reported to originate from several hundred expanded graft clones.

CDR1 and CDR2 from the germline V gene are DFQATT and SNEGSKA (reference sequence). This CDR3 is 11 amino acids long. V shed 8 bases and J shed 9 bases, with 14 bases lying between them. Unique molecular identifiers were incorporated when the TCRbeta library was constructed. TCRdb passed the PCR reads through MiXCR, listing each CDR3 protein once. The sample lists about 70,000 distinct CDR3 sequences, about a tenth occurring once. The chain uses TRBV20-1 and TRBJ2-1; a possible D gene is TRBD1 (5 bases). The clonotype was recovered from a boy aged 5-17 years with acute myeloid leukemia, due to receive a stem cell transplant. The specimen comprised PBMCs, sampled before TCRalphabeta/CD19-depleted stem cell transplant. The CDR3 region is CSTSQGIEQFF. CDR3 in DNA: TGCAGTACCAGCCAGGGTATTGAGCAGTTCTTC.